This is a list of T cell receptor beta chains from one sample in a study of blood T cells in healthy people across ages. TCRdb passed the 5' RACE reads through MiXCR, listing each CDR3 protein once. Of approximately 1,000,000 distinct CDR3 sequences listed, around two fifths are singletons. Sequencing used blood. The source of these receptors is a man younger than 35 in good health. The CDR3 runs from the conserved cysteine through the conserved F or W. The order of the fields is D gene, J gene, clone size, V gene, CDR3 protein, CDR3 DNA. D genes are given only for firm matches. Clone size is stated in some rows and not others, as once, few, many or a class when expanded.

NA,TRBJ2-1,NA,TRBV11-1,CASSLQGLSSYNEQFF,TGTGCCAGCAGCCTACAAGGTCTAAGCTCCTACAATGAGCAGTTCTTC
NA,TRBJ2-2,NA,TRBV3-1,CASSQESTDGRLFF,TGTGCCAGCAGCCAAGAAAGTACCGATGGTAGGCTGTTTTTT
NA,TRBJ2-1,NA,TRBV27,CASPKEQTIGVIVDNEQFF,TGTGCCAGCCCCAAAGAACAGACAATTGGGGTAATAGTAGACAATGAGCAGTTCTTC
NA,TRBJ2-4,NA,TRBV2,CASRDSSMSAKNIQYF,TGTGCCAGCAGAGACTCAAGCATGTCGGCCAAAAACATTCAGTACTTC
NA,TRBJ1-2,few,TRBV7-2,CASSLVQGPEYGYTF,TGTGCCAGCAGCTTAGTTCAGGGGCCGGAGTATGGCTACACCTTC
NA,TRBJ2-7,NA,TRBV5-1,CASSFADGTYEQYF,TGCGCCAGCAGCTTTGCCGACGGAACCTACGAGCAGTACTTC
NA,TRBJ2-3,NA,TRBV9,CASSVGSGSQGADTQYF,TGTGCCAGCAGCGTCGGCTCTGGCTCCCAAGGGGCAGATACGCAGTATTTT
NA,TRBJ1-2,few,TRBV24-1,CATSAGGNYGYTF,TGTGCCACCAGTGCCGGGGGCAACTATGGCTACACCTTC
TRBD1,TRBJ1-2,NA,TRBV20-1,CSAPSGQGAISYGYTF,TGCAGTGCCCCGTCGGGACAGGGTGCCATCAGCTATGGCTACACCTTC
TRBD2,TRBJ2-3,many,TRBV12-3/TRBV12-4,CASSRTSGTDTQYF,TGTGCCAGCAGCCGGACTAGCGGAACAGATACGCAGTATTTT
NA,TRBJ2-7,few,TRBV20-1,CSARDFRTGYEQYF,TGCAGTGCTAGAGATTTCAGAACCGGTTACGAGCAGTACTTC
NA,TRBJ2-5,NA,TRBV28,CASSLWGAERYF,TGTGCCAGCAGTTTATGGGGGGCTGAGCGGTACTTC
TRBD2,TRBJ2-1,few,TRBV28,CASSKWRGGLSREQFF,TGTGCCAGCAGCAAATGGCGGGGGGGCCTGTCTCGCGAGCAGTTCTTC
TRBD1,TRBJ1-5,NA,TRBV6-2/TRBV6-3,CASRTTGASNQPQHF,TGTGCCAGCAGAACCACAGGGGCGAGCAATCAGCCCCAGCATTTT
NA,TRBJ2-5,many,TRBV7-6,CASSLARWETQYF,TGTGCCAGCAGCTTAGCCCGATGGGAGACCCAGTACTTC
NA,TRBJ2-3,few,TRBV18,CASSPLDTFTDTQYF,TGTGCCAGCTCACCTCTGGACACTTTCACAGATACGCAGTATTTT
NA,TRBJ2-3,few,TRBV14,CASSQDLAGDTQYF,TGTGCCAGCAGCCAAGATCTAGCTGGAGATACGCAGTATTTT
NA,TRBJ2-3,NA,TRBV6-2/TRBV6-3,CATKELLVDTQYF,TGTGCCACCAAGGAACTCCTCGTAGATACGCAGTATTTT
NA,TRBJ2-2,NA,TRBV20-1,CSARGPGQRELFF,TGCAGTGCTAGAGGTCCAGGGCAGAGAGAGCTGTTTTTT
NA,TRBJ2-5,few,TRBV2,CSSSEGTGQETQYF,TGTTCCAGCAGTGAAGGCACAGGGCAAGAGACCCAGTACTTC
NA,TRBJ1-3,NA,TRBV20-1,CSASPVGRNTIYF,TGCAGTGCTAGCCCCGTGGGGCGAAACACCATATATTTT
TRBD1,TRBJ2-1,NA,TRBV12-3/TRBV12-4,CASSYRGHNNEQFF,TGTGCCAGCAGTTACAGGGGGCACAACAATGAGCAGTTCTTC
TRBD1,TRBJ1-1,few,TRBV12-3/TRBV12-4,CAIDRGFTEAFF,TGTGCCATTGACAGGGGTTTCACTGAAGCTTTCTTT
NA,TRBJ2-2,few,TRBV9,CASSVRYTGELFF,TGTGCCAGCAGCGTAAGGTACACCGGGGAGCTGTTTTTT
NA,TRBJ2-7,NA,TRBV6-2/TRBV6-3,CASSYSGAGNYEQYF,TGTGCCAGCAGTTACTCAGGGGCGGGAAACTACGAGCAGTACTTC
NA,TRBJ2-3,NA,TRBV5-4,CASSPVGAFVDTQYF,TGTGCCAGCAGCCCGGTTGGGGCCTTTGTGGATACGCAGTATTTT
TRBD1,TRBJ2-3,few,TRBV20-1,CSASKDRGLADTQYF,TGCAGTGCTAGCAAGGACAGGGGTCTGGCAGATACGCAGTATTTT
NA,TRBJ1-4,NA,TRBV7-2,CASSLGGGGDEKLFF,TGTGCCAGCAGCCTAGGGGGGGGAGGTGATGAAAAACTGTTTTTT